This entry is about one T cell receptor beta chain. The investigators amplified TCR beta CDR3 regions from RNA transcripts. A first-round RT-PCR of the TCR CDR3 used the HTBI primer set. TCRdb re-analysed the multiplex PCR reads in MiXCR, keeping a single row per CDR3 protein. The sample has about 260,000 distinct CDR3 sequences; 20% to 25% are singletons. This entry belongs to a study of T cells in Graves' hyperthyroidism and ophthalmopathy. The V end was cut by 2 bases, the J end by 0 bases, with 8 bases between. Looked up from germline, CDR1 is MDHEN and CDR2 is SYDVKM. This CDR3 region has 15 residues.

This receptor was identified in a man aged 25-40 years with Graves' ophthalmopathy. The sample taken for sequencing was blood. This rearrangement joins TRBV28 to TRBJ1-5; D gene uncertain. The CDR3 protein is CASSLLRISNQPQHF. In DNA, the CDR3 is TGTGCCAGCAGTTTACTACGGATTAGCAATCAGCCCCAGCATTTT.